This TCR beta chain stems from a study of blood T cell repertoires in COVID-19. V trimming: 1 base; J trimming: 8 bases; junction bases outside the gene matches: 4. CDR1 and CDR2 from the germline V gene are MNHEY and SVGAGI. CDR3 size: 14 residues. Assignments of participants to cohorts depended upon their own reported clinical history. Within 2 weeks of study entry, exposed participants had contacted a PCR-confirmed or clinician-diagnosed COVID-19 case. The authors' processing: Quantification of nucleated cells was approximated via reference gene primer amplification. The repertoire was sequenced with immunoSEQ multiplex PCR; TCRdb's copy has only in-frame clones and lacks some. That table supplies the V and J calls and clone size; D and trimming were determined from the DNA. The sample gives over 200,000 clones, around 90% of which show up once; around 3.6% is in the top ten.

The chain has TRBV6-5 and TRBJ1-2; 10 nucleotides match TRBD1. This TCR derives from a woman aged 30 to 39 who had been exposed to COVID-19. The sequencing sample was made of PBMCs or T cells enriched from blood (not recorded which). The CDR3 nucleotides read TGTGCCAGCAGTTACTATCGGACAGGGGGAGGCTACACCTTC. This sequence encodes CASSYYRTGGGYTF.